The text below deals with one T cell receptor (beta chain). This entry belongs to a study of cytomegalovirus exposure and HLA in healthy donors. The PCR was carried out with 60 Vbeta primers and 13 Jbeta primers. Using immunoSEQ multiplex PCR, the repertoire was profiled, and TCRdb retains in-frame clones only, with some absent. Counted here are about 190,000 clones, around 87% occurring once; the ten biggest clones make up about 1.2%. What was sequenced was PBMCs. This receptor was identified in a man younger than 40 in good health and CMV-seronegative.

The CDR3 DNA reads TGTGCCAGCAGCTTAACCGGGACCTACGAGCAGTACTTC. Its protein product is CASSLTGTYEQYF. V gene TRBV13 combines with J gene TRBJ2-7, with D perhaps TRBD2 (5 bases). CDR1 PRHDT and CDR2 FYEKMQ come from the germline V gene (reference sequence). The CDR3 loop spans 13 amino acids. V shed 2 bases and J shed 2 bases, with 7 bases lying between them.